This T cell receptor (beta chain) was recovered during a study of T cells in Graves' hyperthyroidism and ophthalmopathy. V was clipped by 8 bases and J by 1 base, with 11 bases between them. The germline V gene has CDR1 MNHNS and CDR2 SASEGT. CDR3 length equals 13 residues. Using RNA transcripts as the source, TCR beta CDR3 regions were amplified. HTBI primers were employed in a first-round RT-PCR of the TCR CDR3. TCRdb re-analysed the multiplex PCR reads in MiXCR, keeping a single row per CDR3 protein. The profile shows almost 250,000 distinct CDR3 sequences, approximately 23% of them singletons. The origin of this receptor is a woman aged 40 to 55 with Graves' ophthalmopathy. Sequencing used blood. The V and J genes are TRBV6-1 and TRBJ1-1; D perhaps matches TRBD1 (5 bases). The CDR3, as DNA: TGTGCCAGCGGCAGGGTTTGGAACACTGAAGCTTTCTTT. This sequence encodes CASGRVWNTEAFF.